This TCR beta chain came from a study of shared clonotypes between healthy human individuals (dated by TCRdb to between 2020 and 2021). Study-wide context: The cohort comprised two women and a few men aged 18 to 49 years. For each donor, three plates each were used for CD4 naive and CD4 memory, two plates were used for CD8 naive, and one plate was used for CD8 memory. To estimate repertoire size and how much clonotype sharing occurs between individuals, the study deeply sequenced the blood TCR repertoires of roughly 5 healthy adults. To increase sequencing depth and limit assay-specific biases, TCR repertoire library preparation and sequencing were carried out by different laboratories using diverse techniques. Leukapheresis yielded between about 0.85 and 10 billion PBMCs per donor. Summary of the overall study and its limitations: Sampling was restricted to blood, and TCR repertoires in tissue are likely to differ from TCR repertoires in blood. Incomplete sequencing was indicated by rarefaction of sorted-subset datasets, despite the large sequencing depth. Because the study included only a small number of donors, the genetic and exposure-history diversity represented was limited. Based on pairwise subsampling, the degree of clonotype sharing among donors was expected to be affected by sequencing depth. Across a handful of donors, roughly 5.1% of naive CD4, roughly 3.8% of naive CD8, 2.3% of memory CD4, and under 0.45% of memory CD8 clonotypes were shared. Naive subsets generally had larger estimated clonotype richness than memory subsets. Clonotypes shared by all four sorted-subset donors showed higher generation probabilities than non-shared clonotypes.

From V the trimming removes 6 bases and from J it removes 3 bases, while the gene matches leave 7 bases of the junction unaccounted for. The CDR3 has 15 amino acids, counting the end cysteine and phenylalanine. Solely the CDR3 DNA is kept, with 45 bases framed from the first base. The germline V gene specifies MNHNS as CDR1 and SASEGT as CDR2. Using the deep immunoSEQ assay, TCR CDR3 regions were amplified from genomic DNA by multiplex PCR. For each cell subset, the extracted genomic DNA was distributed evenly across all wells of several immunoSEQ 96-well plates, and each plate served as one replicate. For sorted subsets, 200 to 250 ng of genomic DNA, equivalent to around 29,000 T cell genomes, went into each replicate PCR. Purified libraries were quantified with a Qubit 3.0 fluorometer, sized on a Bioanalyzer 2100, and re-quantified with the KAPA Library Quantification kit. A separate single-read 150-cycle Illumina NextSeq 550 flow cell was used to sequence each immunoSEQ 96-well plate. The study's own analysis went as follows. Because the immunoSEQ output included only junctional sequences and no quality scores, the filtering could not be the same as the filtering used for full-length reads. Sequences were annotated with PyIR, a Python wrapper for IgBLAST v1.9, and V/J genes and CDR3 were assigned using IMGT germline references. Reads were removed for weak V/J assignments (E-value above 1e-6), missing CDR3, stop codons, out-of-frame junctions, or ambiguous translated residues. A V3J clonotype was defined by an identical inferred V gene, J gene, and CDR3 amino acid sequence. To compute the percentage overlap between repertoires, the number of shared unique clonotypes was divided by the size of the smaller repertoire. Richness of each repertoire was evaluated using RTK rarefaction, the Chao1 estimator, and Recon v2.1 estimates of unobserved clonotypes. For all TCRbeta clonotypes obtained by the gDNA method from a few donors, generation probabilities were computed with OLGA. The table comes from immuneACCESS by way of TCRdb, which keeps in-frame sequences with V and J called. Part of the clones is missing from these tables; in studies checked, under half for an unresolved V gene and the rest for unknown reasons. V, J and clone size reflect that table, while D and trimming were determined from the DNA. The sample includes some 2,500,000 clones, with roughly 92% observed a single time. Roughly 0.34% of the sample is in the top ten clones.

The donors were healthy, HIV-negative adults who had no recently reported acute infections or vaccinations. Every donor was a Caucasian adult residing in Nashville, Tennessee, USA. CD4+ T cells were enriched by magnetic negative selection, after which naive cells were positively selected on CD45RA and the negative fraction was taken as the memory subset. Blood was obtained by leukapheresis, after which PBMCs were separated by Ficoll-Histopaque density gradient centrifugation and cryopreserved in liquid nitrogen vapor phase. Analytical flow cytometry was used to check the purity and quantity of every magnetically sorted T cell population. Genomic DNA was isolated from each sorted fraction and quantified by UV absorbance on a Nanodrop 2000c. Concerning this clone: Its antigen is still unknown. No base quality information exists; no much larger clone differs at one position.

Specimen: naive CD4+ T cells from PBMCs. The cell subset or site label, as the study defines it: CD45RA+ positively selected. The chain employs TRBV6-1 and TRBJ2-2, with 7 central nucleotides matching TRBD1. The sequence came from a man younger than 35 in good health. Some clones in this sample may be carry-over from other donors' samples. The sequenced DNA: TGTGCCAGCAGGTCTGACAGGGCGGACACCGGGGAGCTGTTTTTT. The resulting protein is CASRSDRADTGELFF.